This entry lists 16 T cell receptor beta chains sequenced from one sample in a study of blood T cell repertoires in COVID-19. Measured with immunoSEQ multiplex PCR; TCRdb has only the in-frame clones, and not every one. In the table there are roughly 180,000 clones, approximately 87% of which are singletons. Source material: peripheral blood. Receptors originate from a man aged 65 to 85 with active or convalescent COVID-19.

The chain is built from TRBV7-3 and TRBJ2-2, with 8 positions matching TRBD2. After removal of 5 bases from V and 6 bases from J, the junction contained 8 bases not matched to a gene. Germline V gene data show CDR1 as SGHTA and CDR2 as FQGTGA. This CDR3 region has 15 residues. CDR3 in DNA: TGTGCCAGCAGCCCAAGCGGGAGCCCGGCCGGGGAGCTGTTTTTT. The encoded protein is CASSPSGSPAGELFF.

This clone has a handful of counts. The chain recombines TRBV6-5 with TRBJ1-4; 7 bases match TRBD1. Germline CDR1 MNHEY, CDR2 SVGAGI. Unmatched junction bases numbered 11, after V lost 9 bases and J lost 7 bases. The CDR3 covers 14 residues. CDR3: CASHRETGTEKLFF. The CDR3 DNA reads as TGTGCCAGTCATCGGGAGACAGGGACTGAAAAACTGTTTTTT.

This chain connects TRBV2 to TRBJ1-3; no definite D call. The CDR3 consists of 13 residues. Germline V lookup: CDR1 SNHLY, CDR2 FYNNEI. The V and J ends lost 6 bases and 0 bases respectively, with 6 bases between them. CDR3: CASRRDSGNTIYF. The CDR3 nucleotides are TGTGCCAGCAGACGGGACTCTGGAAACACCATATATTTT.

This rearrangement joins TRBV5-1 to TRBJ2-1; 7 nucleotides align to TRBD2. Germline CDR1 is SGHRS and CDR2 is YFSETQ. The junction had 9 bases not matched to a gene; V was cut back by 6 bases and J by 0 bases. The CDR3 runs to 16 residues. The CDR3 reads CASTGSGLSSYNEQFF. The CDR3 nucleotides are TGCGCCAGCACGGGTAGCGGGCTGAGCTCCTACAATGAGCAGTTCTTC.

V usage is TRBV28 and J usage is TRBJ2-7, with 13 bases matching TRBD2. The V and J ends lost 4 bases and 2 bases, in that order; junction bases with no gene match: 8. The CDR3 has 17 residues. The germline gives CDR1 MDHEN, CDR2 SYDVKM. The CDR3, as DNA: TGTGCCAGCAGTTCTCCCGGGACTAGCGGGGCCGCCTACGAGCAGTACTTC. This codes for CASSSPGTSGAAYEQYF. The full variable domain, completed using reference TRBV28 and TRBJ2-7, is DVKVTQSSRYLVKRTGEKVFLECVQDMDHENMFWYRQDPGLGLRLIYFSYDVKMKEKGDIPEGYSVSREKKERFSLILESASTNQTSMYLCASSSPGTSGAAYEQYFGPGTRLTVT.

This clone was counted only a few times. The gene calls are TRBV9 and TRBJ1-4; weak D call: TRBD1 (6 bases). V was clipped by 4 bases and J by 7 bases, with 14 bases between them. This CDR3 is built from 14 residues. Germline lookup yields CDR1 SGDLS and CDR2 YYNGEE. The CDR3 DNA is TGTGCCAGCAGCTCAGGGGAAATGGGTGAAAAACTGTTTTTT. Its translation is CASSSGEMGEKLFF.

The chain couples TRBV6-6 to TRBJ1-2; D not certain. The germline CDR1 and CDR2 sequences are MNHNY and SVGAGI (reference sequence). This CDR3 contains 14 residues. The ends were cut back, 6 bases at V and 2 bases at J, with 13 bases in the middle. CDR3 region: CASRNVTRNYGYTF. CDR3 DNA: TGTGCCAGCAGAAATGTGACAAGGAACTATGGCTACACCTTC.

The chain is built from TRBV7-9 and TRBJ1-5; a weak D match, TRBD1 (6 bases). The germline V gene has CDR1 SEHNR and CDR2 FQNEAQ (reference sequence). This CDR3 comprises 15 residues. Trimming cost V 1 base and J 3 bases, with 10 bases left between them. CDR3 amino acids: CASSLGDTLNQPQHF. Written as DNA, the CDR3 is TGTGCCAGCAGCTTAGGGGACACGCTCAATCAGCCCCAGCATTTT.

The V call is TRBV27, the J call TRBJ2-2; 7 bases match TRBD1. Germline V gene data show CDR1 as MNHEY and CDR2 as SMNVEV (reference sequence). With 2 bases clipped from V and 4 bases from J, the junction kept 7 bases outside the gene matches. CDR3 size: 16 residues. For the CDR3, the DNA is TGTGCCAGCAGTTTAGGGTACAGGGGATTCACCGGGGAGCTGTTTTTT. This sequence encodes CASSLGYRGFTGELFF.

This clone showed up just once. This chain joins TRBV11-2 and TRBJ1-1, with D maybe TRBD1 (5 bases). The CDR3 is 11 residues long. Germline V CDR1 and CDR2: SGHAT, FQNNGV. Between the trimmed V and J ends, which lost 5 bases and 8 bases, there was a span of 9 bases. The CDR3, as DNA: TGTGCCAGCAGCGGGGGGAAGGAAGCTTTCTTT. Protein product: CASSGGKEAFF. Supplemented by reference TRBV11-2 and TRBJ1-1, the full variable domain reads EAGVAQSPRYKIIEKRQSVAFWCNPISGHATLYWYQQILGQGPKLLIQFQNNGVVDDSQLPKDRFSAERLKGVDSTLKIQPAKLEDSAVYLCASSGGKEAFFGQGTRLTVV.

This chain uses TRBV29-1 with TRBJ1-1; D uncertain. Germline lookup yields CDR1 SQVTM and CDR2 ANQGSEA. The CDR3 is 11 amino acids. V shed 6 bases and J shed 8 bases, with 13 bases lying between them. The CDR3 loop is CSVGRGQEAFF. CDR3 bases: TGCAGCGTCGGTCGGGGTCAGGAAGCTTTCTTT.

The V and J genes are TRBV5-1 and TRBJ1-2; D ambiguous. Trimming pared 4 bases from V and 2 bases from J, leaving 9 bases between. The CDR3 runs 13 residues. Per the germline V gene, CDR1 is SGHRS and CDR2 is YFSETQ. The chain's CDR3 is CASSMGGNYGYTF. The CDR3 bases are TGCGCCAGCAGCATGGGAGGAAACTATGGCTACACCTTC. Full variable domain (remainder filled in from reference TRBV5-1 and TRBJ1-2): KAGVTQTPRYLIKTRGQQVTLSCSPISGHRSVSWYQQTPGQGLQFLFEYFSETQRNKGNFPGRFSGRQFSNSRSEMNVSTLELGDSALYLCASSMGGNYGYTFGSGTRLTVV.

The chain couples TRBV30 to TRBJ2-4; 7 nucleotides align to TRBD1. Germline V gene data show CDR1 as GTSNPN and CDR2 as SVGIG (reference sequence). Trimming took 4 bases from V and 8 from J; bases not matched to a gene: 5. CDR3 length: 12 residues. The CDR3 DNA is TGTGCCTGGACCGCCGGACAGGACATTCAGTACTTC. Translated: CAWTAGQDIQYF. Based on the CDR3 plus reference TRBV30 and TRBJ2-4, the full variable domain is SQTIHQWPATLVQPVGSPLSLECTVEGTSNPNLYWYRQAAGRGLQLLFYSVGIGQISSEVPQNLSASRPQDRQFILSSKKLLLSDSGFYLCAWTAGQDIQYFGAGTRLSVL.

This clone was detected once. The chain uses TRBV6-1 and TRBJ1-4, with unresolved D. Germline lookup yields CDR1 MNHNS and CDR2 SASEGT. With 3 bases removed from V and 5 bases from J, the gap between germline ends came to 4 bases. This CDR3 region has 12 residues. CDR3 coding DNA: TGTGCCAGCAGTGACCCAAATGAAAAACTGTTTTTT. Translation gives CASSDPNEKLFF.

The CDR3 loop reads CAWKRGGINNEQFF. In nucleotides, the CDR3 is TGTGCCTGGAAGCGGGGGGGCATTAACAATGAGCAGTTCTTC. The genes are TRBV30 and TRBJ2-1; 10 bases line up with TRBD2. CDR1 and CDR2 (germline): GTSNPN, SVGIG (reference sequence). The CDR3 is 14 amino acids. V dropped 4 bases and J dropped 5; count of bases not matched to a gene: 5.

The J gene is TRBJ1-1, the V gene TRBV29-1; 7 bases match TRBD1. Per germline, CDR1 SQVTM and CDR2 ANQGSEA. This CDR3 comprises 13 residues. Trimming at V came to 7 bases and at J to 0 bases, leaving 5 bases not matched to a gene. The CDR3 sequence: CSAPGQLNTEAFF. CDR3 sequence (DNA): TGCAGCGCCCCGGGACAGTTGAACACTGAAGCTTTCTTT.